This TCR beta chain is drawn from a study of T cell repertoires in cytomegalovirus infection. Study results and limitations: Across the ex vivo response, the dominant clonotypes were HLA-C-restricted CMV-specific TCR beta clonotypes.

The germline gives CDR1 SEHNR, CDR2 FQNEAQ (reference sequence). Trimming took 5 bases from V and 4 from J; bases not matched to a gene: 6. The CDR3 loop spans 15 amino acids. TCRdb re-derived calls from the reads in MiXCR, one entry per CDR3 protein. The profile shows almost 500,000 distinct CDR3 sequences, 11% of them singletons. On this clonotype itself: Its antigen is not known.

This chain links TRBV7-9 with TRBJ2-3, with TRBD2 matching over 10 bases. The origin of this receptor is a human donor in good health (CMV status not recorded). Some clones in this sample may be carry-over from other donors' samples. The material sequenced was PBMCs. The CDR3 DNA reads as TGTGCCAGCAGCCCCAAAGCGGGAGGGTCAGATACGCAGTATTTT. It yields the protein CASSPKAGGSDTQYF.